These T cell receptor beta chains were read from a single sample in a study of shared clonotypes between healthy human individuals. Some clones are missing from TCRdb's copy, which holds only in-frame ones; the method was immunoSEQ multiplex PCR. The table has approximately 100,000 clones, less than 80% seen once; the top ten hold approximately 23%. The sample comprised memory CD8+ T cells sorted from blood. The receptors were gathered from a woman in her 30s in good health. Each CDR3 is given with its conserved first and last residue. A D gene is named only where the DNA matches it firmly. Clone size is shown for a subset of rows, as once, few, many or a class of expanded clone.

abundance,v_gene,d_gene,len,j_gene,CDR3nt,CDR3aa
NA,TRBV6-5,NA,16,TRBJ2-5,TGTGCCAGCAGTTACTGGGGGCGGGGTGGGGACGAGACCCAGTACTTC,CASSYWGRGGDETQYF
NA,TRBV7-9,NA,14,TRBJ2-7,TGTGCCAGCAGCTCCCGCTCGGGATCCTACGAGCAGTACTTC,CASSSRSGSYEQYF
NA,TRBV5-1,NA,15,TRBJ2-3,TGCGCCAGCCACCTGTGGGGAGAGGACACAGATACGCAGTATTTT,CASHLWGEDTDTQYF
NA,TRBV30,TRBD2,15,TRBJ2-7,TGTGCCTGGAGTGTAAAGGCACTAGCGGGAGAGGAGCAGTACTTC,CAWSVKALAGEEQYF
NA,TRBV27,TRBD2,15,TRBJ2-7,TGTGCCAGCAGTTTAGGGACTAGCGGATCCTACGAGCAGTACTTC,CASSLGTSGSYEQYF
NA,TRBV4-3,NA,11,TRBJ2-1,TGCGCCAGCACCTCGGGCCGGAAACAGTTCTTC,CASTSGRKQFF
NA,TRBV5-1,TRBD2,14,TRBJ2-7,TGCGCCAGCAGCTTGTCGGGGACTAGCGACGAGCAGTACTTC,CASSLSGTSDEQYF
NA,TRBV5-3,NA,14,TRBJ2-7,TGTGCCAGAAGCCGGAGAGAGGGGGCCTACGAGCAGTACTTC,CARSRREGAYEQYF
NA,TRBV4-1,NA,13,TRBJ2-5,TGCGCCAGCAGCCCCCGGGTAGAGGAGACCCAGTACTTC,CASSPRVEETQYF
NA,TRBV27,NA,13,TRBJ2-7,TGTGCCAGCAGTTTAGCGCTGTTAGGGGAGCAGTACTTC,CASSLALLGEQYF
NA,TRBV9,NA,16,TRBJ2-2,TGTGCCAGCAGCGTAGCTAGGGGAGAGCGTTCCGGGGAGCTGTTTTTT,CASSVARGERSGELFF
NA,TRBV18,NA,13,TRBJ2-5,TGTGCCAGCTCTCGGAGTCCCCAGGAGACCCAGTACTTC,CASSRSPQETQYF
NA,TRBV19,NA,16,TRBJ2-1,TGTGCCAGTAGTACCCTACTGGCGAGTCCCTACAATGAGCAGTTCTTC,CASSTLLASPYNEQFF
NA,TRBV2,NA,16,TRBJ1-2,TGTGCCAGCAGGACGAACCAGGGATGGGCCAACTATGGCTACACCTTC,CASRTNQGWANYGYTF
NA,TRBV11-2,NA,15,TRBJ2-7,TGTGCCAGCAGCAACCGGGACACTGTATGGTACGAGCAGTACTTC,CASSNRDTVWYEQYF
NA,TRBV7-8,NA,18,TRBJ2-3,TGTGCCAGCAGCTTAGCGAGGACGGGTGGGCCTAGCACAGATACGCAGTATTTT,CASSLARTGGPSTDTQYF
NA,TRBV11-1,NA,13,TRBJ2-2,TGTGCCAGCAAAATCGGCGGGACCGGGGAGCTGTTTTTT,CASKIGGTGELFF
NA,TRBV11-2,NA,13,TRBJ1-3,TGTGCCAGCAGCTTAGTCTCTGGAAACACCATATATTTT,CASSLVSGNTIYF
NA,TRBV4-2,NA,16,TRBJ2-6,TGTGCCAGCAGCCAAAATTGGGGTTCCGGGGCCAACGTCCTGACTTTC,CASSQNWGSGANVLTF
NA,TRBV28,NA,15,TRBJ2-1,TGTGCCAGCAGTTTCGGCGGGTCCTCCTACAATGAGCAGTTCTTC,CASSFGGSSYNEQFF
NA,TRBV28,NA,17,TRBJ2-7,TGTGCCAGCAGTTTATTAGGTCGGGCGAGGATCCGCTACGAGCAGTACTTC,CASSLLGRARIRYEQYF
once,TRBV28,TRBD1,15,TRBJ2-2,TGTGCCAGCAGTCATCGACAGGGGGAGTCCGGGGAGCTGTTTTTT,CASSHRQGESGELFF
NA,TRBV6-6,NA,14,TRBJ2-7,TGTGCCAGCAGTCCCCGGGGGGCGGACTACGAGCAGTACTTC,CASSPRGADYEQYF
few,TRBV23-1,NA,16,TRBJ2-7,TGCGCCAGCACCACAAAGGGGGGGACGGAGGCCTACGAGCAGTACTTC,CASTTKGGTEAYEQYF
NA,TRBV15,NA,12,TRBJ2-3,TGTGCCACCAGTGGTAGACTAGGTGCATGGTATTTT,CATSGRLGAWYF
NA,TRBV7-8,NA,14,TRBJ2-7,TGTGCCAGCAGCTGGCCGGGAGACGGGTACGAGCAGTACTTC,CASSWPGDGYEQYF
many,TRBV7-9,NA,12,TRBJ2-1,TGTGCCAGCAGCTTAGCGGTTAATGAGCAGTTCTTC,CASSLAVNEQFF
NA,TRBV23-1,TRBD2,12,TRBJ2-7,TGCGCCAGCGGCTTTAGCGGGAACGAGCAGTACTTC,CASGFSGNEQYF
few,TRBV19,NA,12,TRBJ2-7,TGTGCCAGTAGTATCCCTGGGTACGAGCAGTACTTC,CASSIPGYEQYF
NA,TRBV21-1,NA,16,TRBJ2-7,TGTGCCAGCAGCAAAGGTTCCAGGGGGTTGATTCACGAGCAGTACTTC,CASSKGSRGLIHEQYF
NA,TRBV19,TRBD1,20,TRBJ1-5,TGTGCCAGTAGTACACCAGTCCTCGGCCGACAGGGGGTTAGCAATCAGCCCCAGCATTTT,CASSTPVLGRQGVSNQPQHF
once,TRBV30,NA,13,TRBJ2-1,TGTGCCTGGAAAGGAGGTACCGACAATGAGCAGTTCTTC,CAWKGGTDNEQFF
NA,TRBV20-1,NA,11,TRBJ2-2,TGCAGTGCTTACAAGGACGGGGAGCTGTTTTTT,CSAYKDGELFF
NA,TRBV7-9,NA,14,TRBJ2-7,TGTGCCAGCAGCTTAGTCGGAGGATCCTACGAGCAGTACTTC,CASSLVGGSYEQYF
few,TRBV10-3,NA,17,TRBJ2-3,TGTGCCATCAGTGCTCGGTTGTTGCGGGAGCAGGGGGATACGCAGTATTTT,CAISARLLREQGDTQYF
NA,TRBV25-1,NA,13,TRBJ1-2,TGTGCCAGCAGTGCTGGCAGGGGCCATGGCTACACCTTC,CASSAGRGHGYTF
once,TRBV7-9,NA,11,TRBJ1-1,TGTGCCAGCAGCGAACTAGCTGAAGCTTTCTTT,CASSELAEAFF
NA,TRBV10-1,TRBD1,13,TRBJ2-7,TGCGCCAGCAGTTGGGGACAGGGGTACGAGCAGTACTTC,CASSWGQGYEQYF